These 23 T cell receptor beta chains came from one sample sequenced in a study of OX40 agonist ivuxolimab in advanced cancers. Measured with immunoSEQ multiplex PCR; TCRdb has only the in-frame clones, and not every one. The sample shows about 67,000 clones, around 87% of them seen only once. Sample: CD4+ or CD8+ T cells sorted from blood, taken in a trial of the OX40 agonist ivuxolimab. The receptors come from an adult with an advanced solid tumor such as melanoma, head and neck, liver or kidney cancer.

The V gene is TRBV10-3, the J gene TRBJ2-5; a possible D gene is TRBD2 (5 bases). V lost 10 bases, J lost 5 bases, and 14 bases lay in between. From germline, CDR1 is ENHRY and CDR2 SYGVKD. The CDR3 has 12 residues. The CDR3 nucleotides are TGTGCCACCCTAGGAGGAGAGGAGACCCAGTACTTC. Translated: CATLGGEETQYF.

This clone has a single count. J is TRBJ2-5 and V is TRBV18; 7 positions agree with TRBD1. Trimming cost V 0 bases and J 1 base; bases outside gene matches: 2. The length of the CDR3 is 15 residues. The germline CDR1 and CDR2 sequences are KGHSH and LQKENI. The CDR3 region is CASSPPRTGQETQYF. As DNA, the CDR3 is TGTGCCAGCTCACCACCGAGGACAGGCCAAGAGACCCAGTACTTC.

The chain uses TRBV7-2 and TRBJ2-7; 10 bases are a match to TRBD1. Trimming took 3 bases from V and 5 from J; bases not matched to a gene: 7. The CDR3 contains 15 residues. Germline V gene data show CDR1 as SGHTA and CDR2 as FQGNSA. The CDR3 region is CASSLGQGQGNEQYF. The CDR3 nucleotides read TGTGCCAGCAGCTTGGGCCAGGGACAGGGGAACGAGCAGTACTTC.

V and J are TRBV7-9 and TRBJ1-2, with 9 bases matching TRBD1. The CDR3 is 15 residues long. Looked up from germline, CDR1 is SEHNR and CDR2 is FQNEAQ (reference sequence). Unmatched junction bases numbered 10, after V lost 7 bases and J lost 4 bases. Written as DNA, the CDR3 is TGTGCCAGCACCGCCGGGACAGGGCTAATCTATGGCTACACCTTC. It yields the protein CASTAGTGLIYGYTF.

V gene TRBV6-6 combines with J gene TRBJ1-1; D is ambiguous. Germline V gene sequence: CDR1 MNHNY, CDR2 SVGAGI (reference sequence). The V end was cut by 7 bases, the J end by 0 bases, with 9 bases between. This CDR3 is 13 amino acids long. CDR3 region: CASTRVMNTEAFF. The DNA for the CDR3 is TGTGCCAGCACCCGGGTAATGAACACTGAAGCTTTCTTT.

The chain recombines TRBV11-2 with TRBJ2-3, with D uncertain. Trimming cost V 5 bases and J 0 bases, with 12 bases left between them. CDR3 length equals 15 residues. The germline V gene encodes CDR1 SGHAT and CDR2 FQNNGV. The CDR3 loop is CASSQTRQSTDTQYF. DNA of the CDR3: TGTGCCAGCAGCCAGACCCGGCAGAGCACAGATACGCAGTATTTT.

This rearrangement joins TRBV4-1 to TRBJ1-2, with a possible D match to TRBD1 (5 bases). The CDR3 loop spans 14 amino acids. CDR1 and CDR2 (germline): MGHRA, YSYEKL. Trimming pared 1 base from V and 2 bases from J, leaving 8 bases between. The CDR3 reads CASSQAGGNYGYTF. DNA of the CDR3: TGCGCCAGCAGCCAAGCGGGGGGGAACTATGGCTACACCTTC.

This chain uses TRBV18 with TRBJ1-5; TRBD1 might be the D (6 bases). CDR3 length equals 15 residues. The germline V gene encodes CDR1 KGHSH and CDR2 LQKENI. The germline V and J ends were trimmed by 4 bases and 6 bases, with 16 bases remaining between them. CDR3 loop: CASSQGEVGGQPQHF. The CDR3 DNA reads TGTGCCAGCTCACAGGGGGAAGTTGGGGGTCAGCCCCAGCATTTT.

This clone has only a few counts. The rearrangement uses TRBV30 and TRBJ1-5, with TRBD1 as a possible D gene (6 bases). This CDR3 has 16 amino acids. The ends were cut back, 1 base at V and 7 bases at J, with 20 bases in the middle. Germline loops: CDR1 GTSNPN, CDR2 SVGIG (reference sequence). The chain's CDR3 is CAWSGGRGRGTQPQHF. Here the CDR3 DNA reads TGTGCCTGGAGTGGAGGCAGGGGAAGAGGGACACAGCCCCAGCATTTT. Full variable domain (outside the CDR3, taken from reference TRBV30 and TRBJ1-5): SQTIHQWPATLVQPVGSPLSLECTVEGTSNPNLYWYRQAAGRGLQLLFYSVGIGQISSEVPQNLSASRPQDRQFILSSKKLLLSDSGFYLCAWSGGRGRGTQPQHFGDGTRLSIL.

Of note for this clone: Other DNA sequences in this sample translate to the same CDR3. The chain links TRBV9 to TRBJ2-7; D perhaps matches TRBD2 (7 bases). The CDR3 extends over 14 amino acids. Germline CDR1 SGDLS, CDR2 YYNGEE. V lost 0 bases and J 1 base, leaving 8 bases between the germline ends. The CDR3 here is CASSVEGGSYEQYF. The CDR3 region has the DNA TGTGCCAGCAGCGTAGAGGGGGGGTCCTACGAGCAGTACTTC.

The rearrangement uses TRBV10-3 and TRBJ2-1, with 14 nucleotides matching TRBD2. Trimming removed 0 bases from V and 9 bases from J; junction bases left unmatched: 7. The CDR3 is 17 amino acids. Germline V gives CDR1 ENHRY, CDR2 SYGVKD. The CDR3 is CAISESVGTSGSGEQFF. CDR3 DNA: TGTGCCATCAGTGAGTCGGTTGGGACTAGCGGGAGCGGTGAGCAGTTCTTC.

This clone was seen only a few times. This chain links TRBV6-1 with TRBJ2-3, with 8 nucleotides matching TRBD1. V trimming: 4 bases; J trimming: 8 bases; junction bases outside the gene matches: 8. The CDR3 sequence is 14 residues long. Germline values: CDR1 MNHNS, CDR2 SASEGT. As DNA, the CDR3 is TGTGCCAGCAGTGGGACAGGGCGGACTTCTACGCAGTATTTT. Amino acid sequence: CASSGTGRTSTQYF.

This clone was seen a single time. CDR3: CASSLGGGYNQPQHF. In DNA form, the CDR3 reads TGTGCCAGCAGCTTAGGTGGAGGGTACAATCAGCCCCAGCATTTT. This chain connects TRBV7-9 to TRBJ1-5; no clear D. V was shortened by 1 base and J by 3 bases, with 10 bases between the two germline ends. Germline-derived CDR1 and CDR2 are SEHNR and FQNEAQ (reference sequence). The CDR3 loop spans 15 amino acids. Drawing the rest from reference TRBV7-9 and TRBJ1-5, the complete variable domain is DTGVSQNPRHKITKRGQNVTFRCDPISEHNRLYWYRQTLGQGPEFLTYFQNEAQLEKSRLLSDRFSAERPKGSFSTLEIQRTEQGDSAMYLCASSLGGGYNQPQHFGDGTRLSIL.

V usage is TRBV7-9 and J usage is TRBJ1-1; D uncertain. The CDR3 covers 13 residues. Germline CDR1 and CDR2: SEHNR and FQNEAQ (reference sequence). Trimming stripped 5 bases from V and 1 base from J, with 8 bases between. CDR3: CASSADGNTEAFF. The CDR3 nucleotides are TGTGCCAGCAGCGCCGACGGGAACACTGAAGCTTTCTTT.

The V call is TRBV21-1, the J call TRBJ2-1; the listed D gene, TRBD2, was not tested against the DNA. TRBV21-1 is tagged as a pseudogene. The CDR3 runs 15 residues. Here the CDR3 DNA reads TGTGCCAGCAGCCTGGACTCCTACCCCCCTAATGAGCAGTTCTTC. This encodes CASSLDSYPPNEQFF.

The chain carries TRBV7-3 and TRBJ1-5; D is possibly TRBD1 (5 bases). There are 13 residues in the CDR3. Trimming left V 5 bases short and J 7 bases short, with 12 bases between. The germline gives CDR1 SGHTA, CDR2 FQGTGA. The CDR3 DNA reads TGTGCCAGCAGCCCCCAGGGAGGACAGCCCCAGCATTTT. It yields the protein CASSPQGGQPQHF.

This clone was recorded only once. The chain employs TRBV2 and TRBJ2-2, with a weak D call TRBD2 (6 bases). The V gene lost 8 bases and the J gene lost 3 bases, with 13 bases spanning the gap. CDR1 and CDR2 (germline): SNHLY, FYNNEI. The CDR3 covers 14 residues. The CDR3 DNA reads TGTGCCAGCGCCGTGGAGGGTGACACCGGGGAGCTGTTTTTT. Its protein product is CASAVEGDTGELFF.

This clone came up a few times. This chain links TRBV28 with TRBJ1-3, with a tentative D call TRBD1 (5 bases). The CDR3 runs to 20 residues. Deletions cut 3 bases from V and 0 bases from J, with 24 bases between. Germline assignment: CDR1 MDHEN and CDR2 SYDVKM. The CDR3 spells CASSFHVWGAGRHSGNTIYF. CDR3 nucleotides: TGTGCCAGCAGTTTCCACGTATGGGGTGCAGGGCGACACTCTGGAAACACCATATATTTT. Full variable domain (remainder filled in from reference TRBV28 and TRBJ1-3): DVKVTQSSRYLVKRTGEKVFLECVQDMDHENMFWYRQDPGLGLRLIYFSYDVKMKEKGDIPEGYSVSREKKERFSLILESASTNQTSMYLCASSFHVWGAGRHSGNTIYFGEGSWLTVV.

The CDR3, as DNA: TGTGCCAGCAGAGAGGGGCCCCTGGATGGCTACACCTTC. It translates to CASREGPLDGYTF. The chain combines TRBV6-1 with TRBJ1-2; a possible D gene is TRBD1 (5 bases). V was shortened by 6 bases and J by 6 bases, with 14 bases between the two germline ends. This CDR3 is built from 13 residues. CDR1 is MNHNS and CDR2 is SASEGT in the germline V gene.

The CDR3 DNA reads TGTGCCATCAGTGAAACCAGCGGGAGAGTTAATGAGCAGTTCTTC. Translating it yields CAISETSGRVNEQFF. The chain has TRBV10-3 and TRBJ2-1; TRBD2 agrees at 8 bases. The junction had 8 bases not matched to a gene; V was cut back by 3 bases and J by 7 bases. Per germline, CDR1 ENHRY and CDR2 SYGVKD. The CDR3 is made up of 15 amino acids.

V gene TRBV5-1 combines with J gene TRBJ2-7; 9 bases fit TRBD1. Germline trimming cut 4 bases from V and 6 bases from J; bases unmatched to any gene: 11. CDR3 length: 15 residues. Germline CDR1 SGHRS, CDR2 YFSETQ. Here the CDR3 DNA reads TGCGCCAGCAGCCCGCTGACAGGGGGATCGGGCGAGCAGTACTTC. Its translation is CASSPLTGGSGEQYF.

The chain uses TRBV5-1 and TRBJ2-7; D is ambiguous. In germline, CDR1 is SGHRS, CDR2 YFSETQ. The CDR3 spans 15 residues. Deletions cut 7 bases from V and 0 bases from J, with 17 bases between. CDR3 DNA: TGCGCCAGCCGCACCGGCGATGCGCTCTCCTACGAGCAGTACTTC. It specifies CASRTGDALSYEQYF.

The chain recombines TRBV4-2 with TRBJ1-2; D unresolved. Germline CDR1 reads LGHNA; CDR2 reads YNFKEQ. Trimming took 6 bases from V and 7 from J, leaving 21 bases between them. The CDR3 sequence is 15 residues long. The CDR3 spells CASSGRPAGSSGYTF. The CDR3 coding sequence is TGTGCCAGCAGTGGCCGGCCCGCCGGCTCATCTGGCTACACCTTC.